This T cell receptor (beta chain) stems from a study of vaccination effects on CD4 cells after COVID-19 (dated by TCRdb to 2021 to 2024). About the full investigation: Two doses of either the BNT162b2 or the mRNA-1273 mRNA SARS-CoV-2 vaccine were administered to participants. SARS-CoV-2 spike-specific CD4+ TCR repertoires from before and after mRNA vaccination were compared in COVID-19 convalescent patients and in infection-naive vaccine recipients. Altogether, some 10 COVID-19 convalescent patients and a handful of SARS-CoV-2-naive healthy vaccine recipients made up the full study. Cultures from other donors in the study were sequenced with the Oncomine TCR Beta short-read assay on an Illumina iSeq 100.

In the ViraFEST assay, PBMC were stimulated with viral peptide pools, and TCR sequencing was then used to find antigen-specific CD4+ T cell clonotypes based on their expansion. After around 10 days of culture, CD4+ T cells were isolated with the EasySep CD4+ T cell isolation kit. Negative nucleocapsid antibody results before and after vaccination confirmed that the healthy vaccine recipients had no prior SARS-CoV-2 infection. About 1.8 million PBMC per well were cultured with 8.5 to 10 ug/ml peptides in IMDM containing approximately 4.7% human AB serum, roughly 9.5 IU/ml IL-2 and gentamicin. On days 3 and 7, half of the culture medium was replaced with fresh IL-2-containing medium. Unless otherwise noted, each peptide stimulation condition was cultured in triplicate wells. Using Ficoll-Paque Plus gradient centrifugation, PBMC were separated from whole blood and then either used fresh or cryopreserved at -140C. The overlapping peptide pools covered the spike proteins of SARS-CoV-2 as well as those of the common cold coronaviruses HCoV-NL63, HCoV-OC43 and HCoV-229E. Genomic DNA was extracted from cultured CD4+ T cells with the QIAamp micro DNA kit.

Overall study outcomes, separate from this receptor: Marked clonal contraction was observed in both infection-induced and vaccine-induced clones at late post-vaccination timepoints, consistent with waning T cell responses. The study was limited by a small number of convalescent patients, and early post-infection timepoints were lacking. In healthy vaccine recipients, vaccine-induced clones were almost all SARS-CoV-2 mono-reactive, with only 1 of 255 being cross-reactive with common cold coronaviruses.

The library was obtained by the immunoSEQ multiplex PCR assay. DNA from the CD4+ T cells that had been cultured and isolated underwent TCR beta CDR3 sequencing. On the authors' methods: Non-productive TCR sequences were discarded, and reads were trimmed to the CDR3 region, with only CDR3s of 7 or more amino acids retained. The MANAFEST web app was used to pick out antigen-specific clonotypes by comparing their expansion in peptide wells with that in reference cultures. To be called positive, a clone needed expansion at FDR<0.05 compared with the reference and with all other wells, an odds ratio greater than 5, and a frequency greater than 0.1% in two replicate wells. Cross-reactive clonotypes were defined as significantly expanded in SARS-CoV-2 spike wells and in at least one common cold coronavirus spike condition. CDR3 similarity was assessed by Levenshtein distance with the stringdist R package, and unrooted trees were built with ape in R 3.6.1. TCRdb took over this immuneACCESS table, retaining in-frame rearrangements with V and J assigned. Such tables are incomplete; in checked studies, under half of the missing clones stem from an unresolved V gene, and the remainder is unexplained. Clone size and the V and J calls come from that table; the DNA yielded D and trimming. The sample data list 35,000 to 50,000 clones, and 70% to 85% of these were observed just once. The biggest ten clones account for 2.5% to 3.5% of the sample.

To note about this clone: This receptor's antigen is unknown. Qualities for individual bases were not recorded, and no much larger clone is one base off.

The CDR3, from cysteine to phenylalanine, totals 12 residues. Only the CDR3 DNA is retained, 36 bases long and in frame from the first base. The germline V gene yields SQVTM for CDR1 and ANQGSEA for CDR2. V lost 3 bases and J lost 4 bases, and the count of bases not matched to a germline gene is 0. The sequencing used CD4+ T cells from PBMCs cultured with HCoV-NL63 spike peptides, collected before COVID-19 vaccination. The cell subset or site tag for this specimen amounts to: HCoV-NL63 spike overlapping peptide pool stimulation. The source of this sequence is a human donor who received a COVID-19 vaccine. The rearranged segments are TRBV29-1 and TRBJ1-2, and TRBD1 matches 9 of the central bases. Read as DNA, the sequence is TGCAGCGTTGAGACAGGGGGCTATGGCTACACCTTC. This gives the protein CSVETGGYGYTF.